The rows below give T cell receptor beta chains drawn from one sample of a study of cytomegalovirus exposure and HLA in healthy donors. TCRdb keeps only in-frame clones here, not all; method: immunoSEQ multiplex PCR. This sample has 100,000 to 150,000 clones, with 50% to 75% found just once. Sample: PBMCs. These receptors originate from a woman in her 40s in good health and CMV-seronegative. The CDR3 runs from the conserved cysteine through the conserved F or W. D genes are given only for firm matches. Clone size appears in some rows only: once, few, many, or a class for an expanded clone.

j_call: TRBJ1-3
v_call: TRBV13
clone_size: NA
d_call: TRBD1
cdr3_aa: CASSPGTGAGNTIYF
cdr3_nt: TGTGCCAGCTCTCCCGGGACAGGGGCTGGAAACACCATATATTTT

j_call: TRBJ2-7
v_call: TRBV6-5
clone_size: NA
d_call: NA
cdr3_aa: CASSLAGRLYEQYF
cdr3_nt: TGTGCCAGCAGTTTGGCGGGGAGACTCTACGAGCAGTACTTC

j_call: TRBJ1-2
v_call: TRBV7-9
clone_size: NA
d_call: TRBD1
cdr3_aa: CASSPGQVSDGYTF
cdr3_nt: TGTGCCAGCAGCCCCGGACAGGTCTCCGATGGCTACACCTTC

j_call: TRBJ1-1
v_call: TRBV6-1
clone_size: NA
d_call: NA
cdr3_aa: CASHLGGRSTEAFF
cdr3_nt: TGTGCCAGTCACTTGGGGGGGAGGTCCACTGAAGCTTTCTTT

j_call: TRBJ1-2
v_call: TRBV2
clone_size: NA
d_call: TRBD1
cdr3_aa: CASSQQGQGGPTF
cdr3_nt: TGTGCCAGCAGCCAACAGGGACAGGGGGGCCCCACCTTC

j_call: TRBJ2-2
v_call: TRBV5-1
clone_size: NA
d_call: TRBD1
cdr3_aa: CASSTGQGPNTGELFF
cdr3_nt: TGCGCCAGCAGTACCGGACAGGGGCCCAACACCGGGGAGCTGTTTTTT

j_call: TRBJ1-1
v_call: TRBV7-9
clone_size: few
d_call: NA
cdr3_aa: CASSPTYRAIRDTEAFF
cdr3_nt: TGTGCCAGCAGCCCCACATACAGGGCGATTCGGGACACTGAAGCTTTCTTT

j_call: TRBJ2-7
v_call: TRBV7-6
clone_size: NA
d_call: TRBD2
cdr3_aa: CASSLAQRGRDEQYF
cdr3_nt: TGTGCCAGCAGCTTAGCACAGCGGGGGAGGGACGAGCAGTACTTC

j_call: TRBJ2-1
v_call: TRBV5-1
clone_size: NA
d_call: TRBD2
cdr3_aa: CASSLELAGGNNEQFF
cdr3_nt: TGCGCCAGCAGCTTGGAGCTAGCGGGGGGTAACAATGAGCAGTTCTTC

j_call: TRBJ1-3
v_call: TRBV7-2
clone_size: NA
d_call: NA
cdr3_aa: CASSLDRGINTIYF
cdr3_nt: TGTGCCAGCAGCTTAGATCGGGGGATAAACACCATATATTTT

j_call: TRBJ1-1
v_call: TRBV9
clone_size: NA
d_call: NA
cdr3_aa: CASSVMAADTEAFF
cdr3_nt: TGTGCCAGCAGCGTTATGGCGGCTGACACTGAAGCTTTCTTT

j_call: TRBJ2-5
v_call: TRBV14
clone_size: NA
d_call: TRBD1
cdr3_aa: CASSLDRVGKTQYF
cdr3_nt: TGTGCCAGCAGCCTGGACAGGGTTGGGAAGACCCAGTACTTC

j_call: TRBJ2-3
v_call: TRBV7-9
clone_size: NA
d_call: TRBD2
cdr3_aa: CASSLLGLAATDTQYF
cdr3_nt: TGTGCCAGCAGCCTCCTGGGACTAGCGGCGACAGATACGCAGTATTTT

j_call: TRBJ1-4
v_call: TRBV7-9
clone_size: NA
d_call: TRBD1
cdr3_aa: CASSSSGQGAGKLFF
cdr3_nt: TGTGCCAGCAGCTCGTCGGGACAGGGGGCGGGAAAACTGTTTTTT

j_call: TRBJ2-7
v_call: TRBV7-2
clone_size: NA
d_call: TRBD2
cdr3_aa: CASSGGPGLTAYEQYF
cdr3_nt: TGTGCCAGCAGCGGAGGCCCGGGACTAACGGCCTACGAGCAGTACTTC

j_call: TRBJ2-1
v_call: TRBV7-2
clone_size: NA
d_call: TRBD1
cdr3_aa: CASSLVGTGDHEQFF
cdr3_nt: TGTGCCAGCAGCTTAGTCGGGACAGGGGACCATGAGCAGTTCTTC

j_call: TRBJ1-2
v_call: TRBV28
clone_size: NA
d_call: TRBD1
cdr3_aa: CASRSPRTGFFGYTF
cdr3_nt: TGTGCCAGCAGGTCTCCACGGACAGGGTTCTTTGGCTACACCTTC

j_call: TRBJ1-1
v_call: TRBV4-1
clone_size: NA
d_call: NA
cdr3_aa: CASSQSLPLTEAFF
cdr3_nt: TGCGCCAGCAGCCAAAGTCTACCCCTCACTGAAGCTTTCTTT

j_call: TRBJ2-7
v_call: TRBV7-3
clone_size: NA
d_call: TRBD2
cdr3_aa: CASSLGLAGVGEQYF
cdr3_nt: TGTGCCAGCAGCTTAGGACTAGCGGGGGTGGGCGAGCAGTACTTC

j_call: TRBJ1-2
v_call: TRBV27
clone_size: NA
d_call: TRBD1
cdr3_aa: CASSLSYGTGGYGYTF
cdr3_nt: TGTGCCAGCAGTTTAAGTTATGGGACAGGGGGCTATGGCTACACCTTC

j_call: TRBJ2-3
v_call: TRBV4-3
clone_size: few
d_call: TRBD2
cdr3_aa: CASSPGRLAGGTDTQYF
cdr3_nt: TGCGCCAGCAGCCCGGGCCGACTAGCGGGTGGCACAGATACGCAGTATTTT

j_call: TRBJ2-7
v_call: TRBV5-1
clone_size: NA
d_call: NA
cdr3_aa: CASSLQDPSYEQYF
cdr3_nt: TGCGCCAGCAGCTTACAGGATCCGAGCTACGAGCAGTACTTC

j_call: TRBJ2-5
v_call: TRBV9
clone_size: NA
d_call: TRBD2
cdr3_aa: CASSVGGGETQYF
cdr3_nt: TGTGCCAGCAGCGTAGGGGGGGGAGAGACCCAGTACTTC

j_call: TRBJ1-1
v_call: TRBV13
clone_size: NA
d_call: NA
cdr3_aa: CASSLGYEAFF
cdr3_nt: TGTGCCAGCAGCTTAGGGTATGAAGCTTTCTTT

j_call: TRBJ2-1
v_call: TRBV5-1
clone_size: NA
d_call: TRBD2
cdr3_aa: CASSGLAGTYNEQFF
cdr3_nt: TGCGCCAGCAGCGGACTAGCGGGAACCTACAATGAGCAGTTCTTC

j_call: TRBJ1-5
v_call: TRBV4-1
clone_size: NA
d_call: NA
cdr3_aa: CASSQEGGGRNQPQHF
cdr3_nt: TGCGCCAGCAGCCAAGAGGGCGGAGGACGCAATCAGCCCCAGCATTTT

j_call: TRBJ1-4
v_call: TRBV5-8
clone_size: once
d_call: TRBD1
cdr3_aa: CASSPWTGTTNEKLFF
cdr3_nt: TGTGCCAGCAGCCCATGGACAGGGACAACTAATGAAAAACTGTTTTTT

j_call: TRBJ1-6
v_call: TRBV27
clone_size: once
d_call: NA
cdr3_aa: CASSAVNSPLHF
cdr3_nt: TGTGCCAGCAGTGCGGTTAATTCACCCCTCCACTTT

j_call: TRBJ1-2
v_call: TRBV4-3
clone_size: NA
d_call: NA
cdr3_aa: CASSPRVEVLRGYTF
cdr3_nt: TGCGCCAGCAGCCCCAGGGTAGAGGTACTACGGGGCTACACCTTC

j_call: TRBJ1-6
v_call: TRBV7-9
clone_size: once
d_call: NA
cdr3_aa: CASSLASGPLHF
cdr3_nt: TGTGCCAGCAGCTTAGCATCCGGACCCCTCCACTTT

j_call: TRBJ2-3
v_call: TRBV29-1
clone_size: NA
d_call: NA
cdr3_aa: CSVGQGLGTDTQYF
cdr3_nt: TGCAGCGTGGGACAGGGACTAGGCACAGATACGCAGTATTTT

j_call: TRBJ1-6
v_call: TRBV30
clone_size: NA
d_call: NA
cdr3_aa: CAWSPLSSYNSPLHF
cdr3_nt: TGTGCCTGGAGTCCCCTGAGCTCCTATAATTCACCCCTCCACTTT

j_call: TRBJ2-2
v_call: TRBV10-2
clone_size: few
d_call: NA
cdr3_aa: CASTQGEAGELFF
cdr3_nt: TGCGCCAGCACCCAAGGGGAGGCAGGGGAGCTGTTTTTT

j_call: TRBJ1-4
v_call: TRBV4-2
clone_size: once
d_call: NA
cdr3_aa: CASSQGRGATNEKLFF
cdr3_nt: TGTGCCAGCAGCCAAGGCCGCGGGGCAACTAATGAAAAACTGTTTTTT

j_call: TRBJ2-7
v_call: TRBV7-9
clone_size: NA
d_call: TRBD1
cdr3_aa: CASSLGQGSSYEQYF
cdr3_nt: TGTGCCAGCAGCCTGGGACAGGGGAGCTCCTACGAGCAGTACTTC

j_call: TRBJ2-7
v_call: TRBV10-3
clone_size: NA
d_call: NA
cdr3_aa: CAINSGDPYEQYF
cdr3_nt: TGTGCCATCAATTCGGGGGATCCCTACGAGCAGTACTTC

j_call: TRBJ2-3
v_call: TRBV6-1
clone_size: NA
d_call: TRBD1
cdr3_aa: CASRDRDSSTDTQYF
cdr3_nt: TGTGCCAGCAGGGACCGGGACAGTAGCACAGATACGCAGTATTTT

j_call: TRBJ1-1
v_call: TRBV20-1
clone_size: NA
d_call: NA
cdr3_aa: CSARRNTGAFF
cdr3_nt: TGCAGTGCTAGGAGGAATACCGGGGCTTTCTTT

j_call: TRBJ1-2
v_call: TRBV7-2
clone_size: NA
d_call: NA
cdr3_aa: CASSQVLSNYGYTF
cdr3_nt: TGTGCCAGCAGCCAGGTCCTATCTAATTATGGCTACACCTTC

j_call: TRBJ2-5
v_call: TRBV10-1
clone_size: NA
d_call: NA
cdr3_aa: CASSESRGLGRETQYF
cdr3_nt: TGCGCCAGCAGTGAGTCTCGGGGGCTCGGGAGGGAGACCCAGTACTTC

j_call: TRBJ1-5
v_call: TRBV7-2
clone_size: NA
d_call: NA
cdr3_aa: CASSPGRGETQPQHF
cdr3_nt: TGTGCCAGCAGCCCGGGTCGGGGGGAAACTCAGCCCCAGCATTTT

j_call: TRBJ2-2
v_call: TRBV14
clone_size: NA
d_call: NA
cdr3_aa: CASSQGGRLMNTGELFF
cdr3_nt: TGTGCCAGCAGCCAAGGTGGCCGACTGATGAACACCGGGGAGCTGTTTTTT

j_call: TRBJ2-5
v_call: TRBV29-1
clone_size: NA
d_call: TRBD1
cdr3_aa: CSLLGQGRSETQYF
cdr3_nt: TGCAGCCTCTTGGGACAGGGAAGATCGGAGACCCAGTACTTC

j_call: TRBJ2-1
v_call: TRBV5-1
clone_size: NA
d_call: NA
cdr3_aa: CASSLDRVNEQFF
cdr3_nt: TGCGCCAGCAGCTTGGACAGGGTCAATGAGCAGTTCTTC

j_call: TRBJ1-1
v_call: TRBV5-1
clone_size: NA
d_call: NA
cdr3_aa: CASSRAGEFGNTEAFF
cdr3_nt: TGCGCCAGCAGCCGAGCAGGGGAGTTCGGGAACACTGAAGCTTTCTTT